This T cell receptor (beta chain) came from a study of immune evolution from preneoplasia to lung adenocarcinoma. This CDR3 contains 13 residues. CDR1 and CDR2 (germline): LNHDA, SQIVND (reference sequence). Generated by immunoSEQ multiplex PCR, the TCRdb table keeps only in-frame clones and is missing some. The sample has nearly 3,000 clones; approximately 84% are singletons. The chain combines TRBV19 with TRBJ2-3; D is perhaps TRBD2 (6 bases). This TCR derives from a person in their sixties or seventies with lung adenocarcinoma. The sample was FFPE adjacent normal lung tissue. For the CDR3, the DNA is TGTGGCACGGGGGACTTACGCACAGATACGCAGTATTTT. Amino acid sequence: CGTGDLRTDTQYF.